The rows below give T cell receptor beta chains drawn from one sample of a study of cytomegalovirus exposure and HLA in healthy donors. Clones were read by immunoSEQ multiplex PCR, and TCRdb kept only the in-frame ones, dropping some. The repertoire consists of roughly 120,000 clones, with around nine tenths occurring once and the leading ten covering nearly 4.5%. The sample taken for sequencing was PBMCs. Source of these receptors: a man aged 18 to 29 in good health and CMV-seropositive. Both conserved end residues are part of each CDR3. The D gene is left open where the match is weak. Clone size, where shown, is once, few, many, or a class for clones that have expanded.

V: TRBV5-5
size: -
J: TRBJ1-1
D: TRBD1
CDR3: CASSAGGQTEAFF
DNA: TGTGCCAGCAGCGCAGGGGGGCAGACTGAAGCTTTCTTT

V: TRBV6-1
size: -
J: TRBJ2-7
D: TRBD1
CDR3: CASTKTGVAYEQYF
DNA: TGTGCCAGCACCAAGACAGGGGTGGCCTACGAGCAGTACTTC

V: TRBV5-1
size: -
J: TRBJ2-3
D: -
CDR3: CASSLERFTYF
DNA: TGCGCCAGCAGCTTGGAGAGATTTACGTATTTT

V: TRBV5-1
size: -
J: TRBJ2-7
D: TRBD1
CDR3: CASSLFEGGPYEQYF
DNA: TGCGCCAGCAGCCTCTTTGAAGGGGGCCCCTACGAGCAGTACTTC

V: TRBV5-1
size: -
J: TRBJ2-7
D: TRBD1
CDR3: CASSYGQGPSYF
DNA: TGCGCCAGCAGCTACGGACAGGGCCCGTCCTACTTC

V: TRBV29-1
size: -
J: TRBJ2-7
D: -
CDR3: CSARTANSYEQYF
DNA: TGCAGCGCAAGGACAGCGAATTCCTACGAGCAGTACTTC

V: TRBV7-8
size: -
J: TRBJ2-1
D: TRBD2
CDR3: CASSLRLAGGHNEQFF
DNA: TGTGCCAGCAGCCTCCGACTAGCGGGGGGGCACAATGAGCAGTTCTTC

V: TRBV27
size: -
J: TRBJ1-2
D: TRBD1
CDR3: CASSSAGGGYTF
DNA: TGTGCCAGCAGTTCGGCAGGGGGTGGCTACACCTTC

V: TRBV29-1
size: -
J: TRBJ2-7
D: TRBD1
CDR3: CSAATGGAGHEQYF
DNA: TGCAGCGCCGCGACAGGGGGCGCGGGACACGAGCAGTACTTC

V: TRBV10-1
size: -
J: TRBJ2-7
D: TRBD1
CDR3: CASSELVGQGDF
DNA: TGCGCCAGCAGTGAGTTAGTAGGACAGGGAGACTTC

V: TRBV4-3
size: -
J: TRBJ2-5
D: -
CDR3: CASSQAGGGVQETQYF
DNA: TGCGCCAGCAGCCAAGCGGGGGGCGGGGTACAAGAGACCCAGTACTTC

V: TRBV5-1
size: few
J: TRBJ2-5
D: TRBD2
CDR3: CASSPASGSGGTQYF
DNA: TGCGCCAGCAGTCCCGCTTCGGGCTCGGGGGGGACCCAGTACTTC

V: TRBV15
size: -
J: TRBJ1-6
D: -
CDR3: CATSRAVYGISSYNSPLHF
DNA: TGTGCCACCAGCAGAGCGGTGTACGGGATAAGCTCCTATAATTCACCCCTCCACTTT

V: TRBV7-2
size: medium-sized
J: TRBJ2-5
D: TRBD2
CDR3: CASSSGLALQETQYF
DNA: TGTGCCAGCAGCTCGGGACTAGCCCTCCAAGAGACCCAGTACTTC

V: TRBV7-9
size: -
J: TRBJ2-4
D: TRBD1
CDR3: CASSLGQLNIQYF
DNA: TGTGCCAGCAGCTTGGGACAGCTAAACATTCAGTACTTC

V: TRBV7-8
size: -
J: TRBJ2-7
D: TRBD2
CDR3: CASSLVGTSGRTLPYEQYF
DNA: TGTGCCAGCAGCTTAGTTGGTACTAGCGGTCGTACATTACCCTACGAGCAGTACTTC

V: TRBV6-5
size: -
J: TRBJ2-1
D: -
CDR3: CASSYDVAGPYNEQFF
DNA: TGTGCCAGCAGTTACGACGTGGCGGGGCCATACAATGAGCAGTTCTTC

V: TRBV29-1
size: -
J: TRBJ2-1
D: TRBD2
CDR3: CSVNLAGGPSYNEQFF
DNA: TGCAGCGTTAATCTAGCGGGGGGGCCATCCTACAATGAGCAGTTCTTC

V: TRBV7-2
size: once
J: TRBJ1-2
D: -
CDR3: CASSLGNSHYGYTF
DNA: TGTGCCAGCAGCTTAGGAAACAGTCACTATGGCTACACCTTC

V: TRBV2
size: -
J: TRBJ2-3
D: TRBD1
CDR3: CASSYRGRSTDTQYF
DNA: TGTGCCAGCAGTTACAGGGGGCGTAGCACAGATACGCAGTATTTT

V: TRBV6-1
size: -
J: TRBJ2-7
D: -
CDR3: CASSSGKGDYEQYF
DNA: TGTGCCAGCAGTTCCGGAAAGGGGGACTACGAGCAGTACTTC

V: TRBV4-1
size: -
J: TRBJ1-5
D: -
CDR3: CASSPSPIRDRNQPQHF
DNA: TGCGCCAGCAGCCCTTCCCCGATACGGGATCGGAATCAGCCCCAGCATTTT